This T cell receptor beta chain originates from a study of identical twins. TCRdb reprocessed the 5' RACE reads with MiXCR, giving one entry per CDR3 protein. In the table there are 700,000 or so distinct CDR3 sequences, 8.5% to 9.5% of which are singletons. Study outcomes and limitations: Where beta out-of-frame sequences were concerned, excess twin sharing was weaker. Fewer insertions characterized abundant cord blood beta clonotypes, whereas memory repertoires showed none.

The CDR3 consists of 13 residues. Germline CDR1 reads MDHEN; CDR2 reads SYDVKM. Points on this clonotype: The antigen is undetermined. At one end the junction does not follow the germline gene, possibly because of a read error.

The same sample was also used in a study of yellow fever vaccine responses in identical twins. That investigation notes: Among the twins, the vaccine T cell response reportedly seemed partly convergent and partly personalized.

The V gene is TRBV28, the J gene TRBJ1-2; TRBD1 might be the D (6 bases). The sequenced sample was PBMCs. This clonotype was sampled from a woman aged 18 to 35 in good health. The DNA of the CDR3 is TGTGCCAGCAGGAATGATGTGGGGGGCCGCCTCTCCTTC. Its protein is CASRNDVGGRLSF.